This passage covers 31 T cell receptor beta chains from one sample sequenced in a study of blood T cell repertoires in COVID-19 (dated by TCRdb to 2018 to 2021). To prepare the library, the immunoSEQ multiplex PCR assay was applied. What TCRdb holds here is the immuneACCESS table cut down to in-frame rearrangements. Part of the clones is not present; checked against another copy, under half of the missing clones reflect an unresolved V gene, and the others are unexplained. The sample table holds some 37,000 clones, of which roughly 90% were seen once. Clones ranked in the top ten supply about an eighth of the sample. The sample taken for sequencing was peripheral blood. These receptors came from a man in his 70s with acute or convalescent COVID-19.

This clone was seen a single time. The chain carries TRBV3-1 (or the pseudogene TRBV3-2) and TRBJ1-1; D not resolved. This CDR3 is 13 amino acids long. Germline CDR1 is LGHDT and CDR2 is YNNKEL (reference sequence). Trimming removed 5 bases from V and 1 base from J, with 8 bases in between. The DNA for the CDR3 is TGTGCCAGCAGCAAAGCCGGGAACACTGAAGCTTTCTTT. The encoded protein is CASSKAGNTEAFF.

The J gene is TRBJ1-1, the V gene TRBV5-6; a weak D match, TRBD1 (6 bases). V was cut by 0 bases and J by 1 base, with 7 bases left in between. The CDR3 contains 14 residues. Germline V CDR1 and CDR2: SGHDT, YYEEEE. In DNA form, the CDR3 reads TGTGCCAGCAGCTTGGGAGGGGGGAACACTGAAGCTTTCTTT. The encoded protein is CASSLGGGNTEAFF.

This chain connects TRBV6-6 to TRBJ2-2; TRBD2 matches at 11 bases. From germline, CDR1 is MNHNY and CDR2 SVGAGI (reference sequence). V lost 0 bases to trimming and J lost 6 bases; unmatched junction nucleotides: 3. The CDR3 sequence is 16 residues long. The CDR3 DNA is TGTGCCAGCAGTTACTCGCTAGCGGGAGGACCCGGGGAGCTGTTTTTT. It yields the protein CASSYSLAGGPGELFF.

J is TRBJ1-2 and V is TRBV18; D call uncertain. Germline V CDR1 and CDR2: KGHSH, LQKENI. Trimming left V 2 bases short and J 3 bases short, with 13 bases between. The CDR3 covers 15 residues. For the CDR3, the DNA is TGTGCCAGCTCACCAGAGGGCCCGGATTACTATGGCTACACCTTC. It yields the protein CASSPEGPDYYGYTF.

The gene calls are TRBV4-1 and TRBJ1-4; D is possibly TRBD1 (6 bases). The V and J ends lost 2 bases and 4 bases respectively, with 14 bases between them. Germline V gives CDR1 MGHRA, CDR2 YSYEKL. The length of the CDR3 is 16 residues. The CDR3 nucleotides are TGCGCCAGCAGCCAACCGCCCGGCAGGGGTAATGAAAAACTGTTTTTT. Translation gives CASSQPPGRGNEKLFF.

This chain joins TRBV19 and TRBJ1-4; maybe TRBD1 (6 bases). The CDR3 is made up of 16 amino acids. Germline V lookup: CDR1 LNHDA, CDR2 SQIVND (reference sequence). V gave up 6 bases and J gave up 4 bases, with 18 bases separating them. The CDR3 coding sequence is TGTGCCAGTAGAACCAGGGGCGTCCTGTTTAATGAAAAACTGTTTTTT. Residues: CASRTRGVLFNEKLFF.

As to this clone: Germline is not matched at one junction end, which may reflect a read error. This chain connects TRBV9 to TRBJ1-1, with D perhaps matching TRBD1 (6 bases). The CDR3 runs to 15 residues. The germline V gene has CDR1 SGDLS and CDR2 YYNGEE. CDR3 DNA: TGTGCCAGCAGCCCTCGAGGTGGGGGCTACACGGAAGCTTTCTTT. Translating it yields CASSPRGGGYTEAFF.

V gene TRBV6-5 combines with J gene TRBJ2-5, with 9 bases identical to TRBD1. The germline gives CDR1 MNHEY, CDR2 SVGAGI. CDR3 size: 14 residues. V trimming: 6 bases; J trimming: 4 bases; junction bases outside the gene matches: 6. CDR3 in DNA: TGTGCCAGCAGGCCGACAGGGGGACGAGAGACCCAGTACTTC. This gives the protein CASRPTGGRETQYF.

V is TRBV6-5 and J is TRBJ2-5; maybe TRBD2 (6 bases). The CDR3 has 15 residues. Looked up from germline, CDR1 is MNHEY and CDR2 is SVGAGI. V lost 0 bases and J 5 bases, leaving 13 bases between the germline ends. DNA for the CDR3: TGTGCCAGCAGTTACTCAACGTTAGCGGATGAGACCCAGTACTTC. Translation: CASSYSTLADETQYF.

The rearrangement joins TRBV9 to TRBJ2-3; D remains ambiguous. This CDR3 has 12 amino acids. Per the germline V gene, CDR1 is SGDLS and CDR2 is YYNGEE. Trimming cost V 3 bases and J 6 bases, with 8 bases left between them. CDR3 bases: TGTGCCAGCAGCGCTTCAGTCGATACGCAGTATTTT. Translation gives CASSASVDTQYF. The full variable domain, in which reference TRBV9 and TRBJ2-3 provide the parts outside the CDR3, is DSGVTQTPKHLITATGQRVTLRCSPRSGDLSVYWYQQSLDQGLQFLIQYYNGEERAKGNILERFSAQQFPDLHSELNLSSLELGDSALYFCASSASVDTQYFGPGTRLTVL.

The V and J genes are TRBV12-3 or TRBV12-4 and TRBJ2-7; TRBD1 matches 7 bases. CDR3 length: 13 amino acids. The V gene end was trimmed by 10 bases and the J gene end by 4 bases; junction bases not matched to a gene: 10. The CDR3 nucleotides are TGTGCCACCAGACAGGGTATTCTGTACGAGCAGTACTTC. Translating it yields CATRQGILYEQYF.

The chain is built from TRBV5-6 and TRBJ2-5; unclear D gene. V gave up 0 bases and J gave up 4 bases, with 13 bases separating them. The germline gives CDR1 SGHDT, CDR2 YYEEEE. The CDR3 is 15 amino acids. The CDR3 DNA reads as TGTGCCAGCAGCTTGGCCGCGCGGCGTGGAGAGACCCAGTACTTC. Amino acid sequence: CASSLAARRGETQYF.

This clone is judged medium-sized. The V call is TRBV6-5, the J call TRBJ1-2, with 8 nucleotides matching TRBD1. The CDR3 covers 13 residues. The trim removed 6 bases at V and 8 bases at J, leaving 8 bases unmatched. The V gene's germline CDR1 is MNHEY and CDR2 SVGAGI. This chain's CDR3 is CASRDRDPRGYTF. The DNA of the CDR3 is TGTGCCAGCAGGGACAGGGATCCGAGGGGCTACACCTTC.

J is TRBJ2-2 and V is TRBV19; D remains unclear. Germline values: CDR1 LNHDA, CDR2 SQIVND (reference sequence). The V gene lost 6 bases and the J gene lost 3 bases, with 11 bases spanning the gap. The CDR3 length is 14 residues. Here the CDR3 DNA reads TGTGCCAGTAGCCAGGTGGGCCACACCGGGGAGCTGTTTTTT. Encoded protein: CASSQVGHTGELFF. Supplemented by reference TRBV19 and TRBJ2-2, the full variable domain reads DGGITQSPKYLFRKEGQNVTLSCEQNLNHDAMYWYRQDPGQGLRLIYYSQIVNDFQKGDIAEGYSVSREKKESFPLTVTSAQKNPTAFYLCASSQVGHTGELFFGEGSRLTVL.

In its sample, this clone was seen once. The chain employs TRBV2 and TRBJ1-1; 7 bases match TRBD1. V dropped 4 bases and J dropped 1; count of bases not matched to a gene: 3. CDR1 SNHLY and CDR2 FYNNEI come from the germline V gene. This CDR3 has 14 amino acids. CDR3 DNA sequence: TGTGCCAGCAGTGTGGAGGGGGCGAACACTGAAGCTTTCTTT. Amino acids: CASSVEGANTEAFF.

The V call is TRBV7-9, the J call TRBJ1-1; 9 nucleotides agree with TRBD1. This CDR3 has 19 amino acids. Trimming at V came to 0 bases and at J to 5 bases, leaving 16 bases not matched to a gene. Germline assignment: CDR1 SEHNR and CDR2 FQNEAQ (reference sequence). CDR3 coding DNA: TGTGCCAGCAGCTTAGCGTGGGGGACAGGGAAGGTACGGTGGACTGAAGCTTTCTTT. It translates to CASSLAWGTGKVRWTEAFF.

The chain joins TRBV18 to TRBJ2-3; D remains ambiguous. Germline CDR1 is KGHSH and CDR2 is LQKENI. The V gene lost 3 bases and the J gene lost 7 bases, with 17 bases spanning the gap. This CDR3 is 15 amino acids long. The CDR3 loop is CASSPSAPTGYTQYF. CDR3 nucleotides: TGTGCCAGCTCACCTTCGGCCCCCACCGGGTATACGCAGTATTTT.

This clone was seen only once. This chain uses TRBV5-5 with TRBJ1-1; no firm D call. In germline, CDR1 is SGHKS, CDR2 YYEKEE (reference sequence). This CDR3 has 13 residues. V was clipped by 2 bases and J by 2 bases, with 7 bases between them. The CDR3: CASSFTRNTEAFF. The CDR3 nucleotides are TGTGCCAGCAGCTTCACCAGAAACACTGAAGCTTTCTTT.

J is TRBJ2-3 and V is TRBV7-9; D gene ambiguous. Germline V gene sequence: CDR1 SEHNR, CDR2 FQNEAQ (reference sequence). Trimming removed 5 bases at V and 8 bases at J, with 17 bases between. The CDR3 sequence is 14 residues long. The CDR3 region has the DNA TGTGCCAGCAGCCCGAGTGGTTCTCCTACTACGCAGTATTTT. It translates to CASSPSGSPTTQYF.

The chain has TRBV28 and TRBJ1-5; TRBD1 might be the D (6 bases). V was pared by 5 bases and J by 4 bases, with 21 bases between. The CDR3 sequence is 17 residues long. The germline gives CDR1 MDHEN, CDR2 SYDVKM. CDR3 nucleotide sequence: TGTGCCAGCAGTCCTTTCCGGGGGGCAGGGCGGAATCAGCCCCAGCATTTT. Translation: CASSPFRGAGRNQPQHF.

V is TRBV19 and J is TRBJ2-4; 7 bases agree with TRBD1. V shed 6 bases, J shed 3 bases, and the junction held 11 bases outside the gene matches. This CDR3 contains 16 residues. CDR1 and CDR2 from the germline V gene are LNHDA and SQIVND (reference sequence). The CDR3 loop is CASSIRGGLDKNIQYF. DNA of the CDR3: TGTGCCAGTAGCATCCGAGGGGGCCTGGACAAAAACATTCAGTACTTC.

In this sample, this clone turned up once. The CDR3 protein is CASSPSPRVDEKLFF. The CDR3 DNA follows: TGCGCCAGCAGCCCCAGTCCGAGGGTTGATGAAAAACTGTTTTTT. The V gene is TRBV5-1, the J gene TRBJ1-4; D not resolved. The germline V gene has CDR1 SGHRS and CDR2 YFSETQ. Trimming pared 4 bases from V and 6 bases from J, leaving 16 bases between. CDR3 length equals 15 residues.

The CDR3 nucleotides are TGTGCCAGCAGTGAACAGGGGATCCAAGAGACCCAGTACTTC. Its protein product is CASSEQGIQETQYF. V usage is TRBV2 and J usage is TRBJ2-5; a possible D gene is TRBD1 (6 bases). Trimming removed 2 bases at V and 1 base at J, with 8 bases between. Germline CDR1 SNHLY, CDR2 FYNNEI. There are 14 residues in the CDR3.

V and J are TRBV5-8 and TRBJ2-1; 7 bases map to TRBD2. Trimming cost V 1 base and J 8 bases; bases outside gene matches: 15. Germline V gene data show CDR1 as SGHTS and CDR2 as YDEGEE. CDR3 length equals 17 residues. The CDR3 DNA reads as TGTGCCAGCAGCTTGCTGCGCGGGAGAAAATACGGGGATGAGCAGTTCTTC. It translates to CASSLLRGRKYGDEQFF. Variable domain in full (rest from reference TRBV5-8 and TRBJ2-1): EAGVTQSPTHLIKTRGQQATLRCSPISGHTSVYWYQQALGLGLQFLLWYDEGEERNRGNFPPRFSGRQFPNYSSELNVNALELEDSALYLCASSLLRGRKYGDEQFFGPGTRLTVL.

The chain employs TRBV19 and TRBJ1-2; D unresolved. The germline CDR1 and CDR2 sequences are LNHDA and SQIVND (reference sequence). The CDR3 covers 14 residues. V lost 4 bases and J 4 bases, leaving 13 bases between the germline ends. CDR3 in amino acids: CASSTRRDGYGYTF. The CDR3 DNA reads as TGTGCCAGTAGTACGAGGCGGGATGGCTATGGCTACACCTTC.

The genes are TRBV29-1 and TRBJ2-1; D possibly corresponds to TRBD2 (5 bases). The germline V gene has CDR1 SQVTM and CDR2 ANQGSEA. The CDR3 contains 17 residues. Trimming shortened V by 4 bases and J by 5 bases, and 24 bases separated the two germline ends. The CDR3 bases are TGCAGCGTTGGAGGACGGAGAGGGTCAGCTACTGACAATGAGCAGTTCTTC. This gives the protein CSVGGRRGSATDNEQFF.

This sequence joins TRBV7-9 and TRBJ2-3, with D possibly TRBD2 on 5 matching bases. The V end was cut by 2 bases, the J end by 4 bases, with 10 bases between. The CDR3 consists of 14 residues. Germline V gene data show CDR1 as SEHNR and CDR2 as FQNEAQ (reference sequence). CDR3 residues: CASSLRGFADTQYF. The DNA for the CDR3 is TGTGCCAGCAGCTTACGGGGATTCGCAGATACGCAGTATTTT.

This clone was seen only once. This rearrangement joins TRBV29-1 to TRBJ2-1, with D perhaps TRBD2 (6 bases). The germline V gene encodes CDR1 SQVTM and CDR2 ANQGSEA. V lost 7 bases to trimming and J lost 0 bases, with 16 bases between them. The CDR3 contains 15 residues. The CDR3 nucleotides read TGCAGCGCAGGGACTTCAACTAGCTCCTACAATGAGCAGTTCTTC. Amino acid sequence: CSAGTSTSSYNEQFF.

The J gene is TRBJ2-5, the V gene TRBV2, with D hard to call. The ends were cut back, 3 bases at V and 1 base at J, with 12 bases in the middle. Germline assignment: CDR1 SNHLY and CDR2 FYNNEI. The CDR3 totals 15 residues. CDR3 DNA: TGTGCCAGCAGTGACTTGAGGCCGCCCCAAGAGACCCAGTACTTC. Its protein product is CASSDLRPPQETQYF.

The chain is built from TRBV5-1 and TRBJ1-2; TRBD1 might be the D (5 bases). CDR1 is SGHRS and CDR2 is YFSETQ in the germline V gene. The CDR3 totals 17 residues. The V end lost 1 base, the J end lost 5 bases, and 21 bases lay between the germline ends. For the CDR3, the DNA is TGCGCCAGCAGCTTGTCCCCAGGGATCCTCGTAGGGTATGGCTACACCTTC. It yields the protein CASSLSPGILVGYGYTF.

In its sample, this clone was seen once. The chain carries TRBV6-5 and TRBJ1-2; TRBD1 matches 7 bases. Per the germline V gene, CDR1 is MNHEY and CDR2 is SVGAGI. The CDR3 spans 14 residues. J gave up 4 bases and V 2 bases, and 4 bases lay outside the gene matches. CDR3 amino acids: CASSYGGQPYGYTF. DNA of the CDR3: TGTGCCAGCAGTTACGGGGGACAGCCCTATGGCTACACCTTC.